This entry lists 5 T cell receptor beta chains sequenced from one sample in a study of memory CD4+ T cells and cytomegalovirus serostatus. Sequencing used immunoSEQ multiplex PCR; TCRdb keeps in-frame clones, though not all of them. Of about 61,000 clones listed, around four fifths are singletons. The sort gate was single viable CD3+CD4+CD8-CD45RO+ cells for memory CD4+ T cells. The sequenced sample was memory CD4+ T cells from blood. Receptors originate from an adult in good health and CMV-seronegative.

This clone was observed a few times. The CDR3 DNA reads TGTGCCTGGAGTGCCACGAGCTCCTACGAGCAGTACTTC. Translated, it gives CAWSATSSYEQYF. The J gene is TRBJ2-7, the V gene TRBV30; D is unresolved. The CDR3 contains 13 residues. Germline CDR1 and CDR2: GTSNPN and SVGIG (reference sequence). Trimming left V 1 base short and J 0 bases short, with 7 bases between. The whole variable domain, filled in from reference TRBV30 and TRBJ2-7, reads SQTIHQWPATLVQPVGSPLSLECTVEGTSNPNLYWYRQAAGRGLQLLFYSVGIGQISSEVPQNLSASRPQDRQFILSSKKLLLSDSGFYLCAWSATSSYEQYFGPGTRLTVT.

In this sample, this clone turned up a few times. CDR3 coding DNA: TGTGCCAGCAGCTTAGTAAAGAATGGCTACACCTTC. This encodes CASSLVKNGYTF. The rearrangement joins TRBV7-2 to TRBJ1-2; D not certain. The length of the CDR3 is 12 residues. The germline V and J ends were trimmed by 1 base and 6 bases, with 6 bases remaining between them. Germline CDR1 reads SGHTA; CDR2 reads FQGNSA.

The rearrangement links TRBV7-2 to TRBJ2-3; D possibly corresponds to TRBD1 (6 bases). The CDR3 covers 17 residues. V lost 5 bases and J lost 1, with 19 bases in between. Germline CDR1 reads SGHTA; CDR2 reads FQGNSA. Written as DNA, the CDR3 is TGTGCCAGCAGCCCGAAGACAGGCCTCCTACGCACAGATACGCAGTATTTT. It specifies CASSPKTGLLRTDTQYF. The full variable domain, in which reference TRBV7-2 and TRBJ2-3 provide the parts outside the CDR3, is GAGVSQSPSNKVTEKGKDVELRCDPISGHTALYWYRQSLGQGLEFLIYFQGNSAPDKSGLPSDRFSAERTGGSVSTLTIQRTQQEDSAVYLCASSPKTGLLRTDTQYFGPGTRLTVL.

The CDR3 loop reads CASSPGTTDTQYF. CDR3 coding DNA: TGTGCCAGCAGCCCCGGTACCACAGATACGCAGTATTTT. J is TRBJ2-3 and V is TRBV7-3; D is unresolved. The ends were cut back, 5 bases at V and 2 bases at J, with 8 bases in the middle. The germline V gene encodes CDR1 SGHTA and CDR2 FQGTGA. The CDR3 sequence is 13 residues long. The variable domain in full, completed from reference TRBV7-3 and TRBJ2-3, reads GAGVSQTPSNKVTEKGKYVELRCDPISGHTALYWYRQSLGQGPEFLIYFQGTGAADDSGLPNDRFFAVRPEGSVSTLKIQRTERGDSAVYLCASSPGTTDTQYFGPGTRLTVL.

This chain links TRBV6-5 with TRBJ1-2, with a weak D call TRBD1 (6 bases). V was cut by 5 bases and J by 6 bases, with 13 bases left in between. Germline CDR1 is MNHEY and CDR2 is SVGAGI. This CDR3 is 13 amino acids long. In DNA, the CDR3 is TGTGCCAGCAGTGTGGGGGCGAGGAATGGCTACACCTTC. As protein: CASSVGARNGYTF.